This entry features one T cell receptor beta chain sequence. The antigen remains undetermined. Unique molecular identifiers were incorporated when the TCRbeta library was constructed. TCRdb recomputed calls from the PCR reads with MiXCR, one row per CDR3 protein. The sample has about 300,000 distinct CDR3 sequences, 6% to 10% seen once. The germline V gene encodes CDR1 SEHNR and CDR2 FQNEAQ (reference sequence). V trimming: 7 bases; J trimming: 5 bases; junction bases outside the gene matches: 16. CDR3 length equals 16 residues. The sample belongs to a study of T-cell reconstitution after alpha-beta-depleted transplantation in children. Study conclusions and caveats: Approximately two months post-transplant, alpha-beta T cells reportedly originated from several hundred expanded graft clones. Day-60 TCRbeta diversity that was high in some patients was derived from surviving recipient T cells and thymic progenitors. A year had passed since transplant, and T-cell counts and diversity by then came mostly from newly produced T cells.

This sequence originates from a female patient under 10 years old who had a stem cell transplant for Fanconi anemia, so the T cells may come from the graft donor. V is TRBV7-9 and J is TRBJ2-7, with 8 bases identical to TRBD2. Sequencing was performed on peripheral blood, taken 360 days after TCRalphabeta/CD19-depleted stem cell transplant. The CDR3 region is CASTYLTSGGRHEQYF. CDR3 nucleotide sequence: TGTGCCAGCACCTACCTTACGAGCGGGGGCCGTCACGAGCAGTACTTC.